The clone carrying this T cell receptor (beta chain) is medium-sized. Its matching antigen is unknown. Some clones are missing from TCRdb's copy, which holds only in-frame ones; the method was immunoSEQ multiplex PCR. The table has fewer than 85,000 clones, 78% seen once. The CDR3 runs to 14 residues. With V trimmed by 5 bases and J by 4 bases, 5 bases remained unmatched. Looked up from germline, CDR1 is SGHVS and CDR2 is FQNEAQ. This entry is derived from a study of vaccination effects on CD4 cells after COVID-19. Sequencing in the ViraFEST assay came after antigen-specific CD4+ T cells had been expanded with viral peptide pools, which were used to stimulate PBMC. When around nine days of culture had elapsed, CD4+ T cells were isolated. Nucleocapsid antibodies stayed negative before and after vaccination, showing no earlier SARS-CoV-2 infection. With about 9.8 ug/ml peptides and roughly 11 IU/ml IL-2, fewer than 2.5 million PBMC per well were cultured.

The starting material was CD4+ T cells from PBMCs cultured with SARS-CoV-2 spike peptides, obtained before COVID-19 vaccination. The chain recombines TRBV7-8 with TRBJ2-3; TRBD2 agrees at 8 bases. This sequence originates from a human donor who received a COVID-19 vaccine. CDR3 loop: CASSPTGGADTQYF. The CDR3 DNA reads TGTGCCAGCAGCCCTACGGGGGGGGCAGATACGCAGTATTTT.